This T cell receptor (beta chain) was recorded in a study of shared clonotypes between healthy human individuals. Produced via immunoSEQ multiplex PCR; TCRdb's table is partial and in-frame only. The sample contains around 1 million clones, more than 75% of which appear only once. Germline values: CDR1 GTSNPN, CDR2 SVGIG (reference sequence). Trimming took off 2 bases at V and 0 bases at J, with 17 bases between the two ends. This CDR3 region has 17 residues. This TCR was sampled from a man aged 18-30 years in good health. Sequenced sample: memory CD4+ T cells sorted from blood. The subset was: CD45RA-negative fraction. This sequence joins TRBV30 and TRBJ2-1, with D possibly matching TRBD2 (6 bases). The CDR3 sequence is CAWSRTSGLISYNEQFF. The CDR3 DNA follows: TGTGCCTGGAGTAGAACCAGCGGGCTTATCTCCTACAATGAGCAGTTCTTC. The full variable domain, rest sourced from reference TRBV30 and TRBJ2-1, is SQTIHQWPATLVQPVGSPLSLECTVEGTSNPNLYWYRQAAGRGLQLLFYSVGIGQISSEVPQNLSASRPQDRQFILSSKKLLLSDSGFYLCAWSRTSGLISYNEQFFGPGTRLTVL.